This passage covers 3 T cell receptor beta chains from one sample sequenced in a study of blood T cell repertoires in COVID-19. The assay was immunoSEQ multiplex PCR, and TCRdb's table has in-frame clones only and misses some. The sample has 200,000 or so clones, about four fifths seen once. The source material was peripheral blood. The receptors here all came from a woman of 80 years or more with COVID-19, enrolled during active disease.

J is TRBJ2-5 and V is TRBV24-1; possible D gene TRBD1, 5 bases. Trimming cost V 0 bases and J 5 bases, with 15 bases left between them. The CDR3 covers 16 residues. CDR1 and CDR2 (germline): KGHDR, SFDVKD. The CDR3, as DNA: TGTGCCACCAGTGATTTGGTGTCAGGGTTGGGGGAGACCCAGTACTTC. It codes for CATSDLVSGLGETQYF.

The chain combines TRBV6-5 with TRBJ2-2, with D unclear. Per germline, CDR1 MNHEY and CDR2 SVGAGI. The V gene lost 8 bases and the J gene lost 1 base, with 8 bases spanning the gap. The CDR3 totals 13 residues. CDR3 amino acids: CASWSGNTGELFF. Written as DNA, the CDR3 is TGTGCCAGCTGGTCCGGGAACACCGGGGAGCTGTTTTTT.

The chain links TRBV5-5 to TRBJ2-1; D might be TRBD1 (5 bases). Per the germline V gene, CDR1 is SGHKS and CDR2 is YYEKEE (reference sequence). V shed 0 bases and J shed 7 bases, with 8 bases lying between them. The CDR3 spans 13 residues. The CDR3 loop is CASSLDRWNEQFF. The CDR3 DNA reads TGTGCCAGCAGCTTGGACAGGTGGAATGAGCAGTTCTTC.